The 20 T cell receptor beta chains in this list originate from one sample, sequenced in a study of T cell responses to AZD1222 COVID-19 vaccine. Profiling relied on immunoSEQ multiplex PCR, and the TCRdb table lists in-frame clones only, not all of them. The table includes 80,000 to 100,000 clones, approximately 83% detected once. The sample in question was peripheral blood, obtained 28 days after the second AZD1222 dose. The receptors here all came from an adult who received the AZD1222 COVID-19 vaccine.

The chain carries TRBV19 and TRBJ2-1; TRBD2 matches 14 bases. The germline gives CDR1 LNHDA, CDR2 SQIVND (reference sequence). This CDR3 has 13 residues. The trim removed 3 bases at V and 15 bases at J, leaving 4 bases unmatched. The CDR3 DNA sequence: TGTGCCAGTAGTATGACTAGCGGGGGGGATGGGTTCTTC. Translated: CASSMTSGGDGFF.

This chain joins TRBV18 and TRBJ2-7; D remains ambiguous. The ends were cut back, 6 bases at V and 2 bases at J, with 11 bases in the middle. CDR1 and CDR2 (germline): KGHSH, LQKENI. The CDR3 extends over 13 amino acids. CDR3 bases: TGTGCCAGCTCCAACCCGGTTACCTACGAGCAGTACTTC. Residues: CASSNPVTYEQYF.

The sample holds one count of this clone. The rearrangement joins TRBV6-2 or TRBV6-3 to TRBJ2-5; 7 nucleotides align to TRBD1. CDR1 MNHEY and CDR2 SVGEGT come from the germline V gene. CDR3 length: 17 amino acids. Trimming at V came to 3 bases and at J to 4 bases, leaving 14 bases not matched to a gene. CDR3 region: CASSYPIDRDDIETQYF. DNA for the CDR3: TGTGCCAGCAGTTATCCGATTGACAGGGACGACATAGAGACCCAGTACTTC.

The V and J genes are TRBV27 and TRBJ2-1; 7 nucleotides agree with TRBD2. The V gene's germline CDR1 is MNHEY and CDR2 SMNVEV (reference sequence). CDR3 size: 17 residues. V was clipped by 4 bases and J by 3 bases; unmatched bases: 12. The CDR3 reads CASSSAGLLRGYNEQFF. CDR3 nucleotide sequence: TGTGCCAGCAGTTCAGCGGGGCTCCTAAGGGGCTACAATGAGCAGTTCTTC.

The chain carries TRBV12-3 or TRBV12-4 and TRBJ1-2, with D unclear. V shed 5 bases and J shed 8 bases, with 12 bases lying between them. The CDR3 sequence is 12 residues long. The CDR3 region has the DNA TGTGCCAGCAGTCCCCACTTTTACGGCTACACCTTC. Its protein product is CASSPHFYGYTF.

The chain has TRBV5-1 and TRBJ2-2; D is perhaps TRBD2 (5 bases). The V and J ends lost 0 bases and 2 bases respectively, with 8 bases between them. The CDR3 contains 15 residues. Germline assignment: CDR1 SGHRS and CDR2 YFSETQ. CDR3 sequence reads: CASSLERENTGELFF. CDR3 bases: TGCGCCAGCAGCTTGGAACGGGAAAACACCGGGGAGCTGTTTTTT.

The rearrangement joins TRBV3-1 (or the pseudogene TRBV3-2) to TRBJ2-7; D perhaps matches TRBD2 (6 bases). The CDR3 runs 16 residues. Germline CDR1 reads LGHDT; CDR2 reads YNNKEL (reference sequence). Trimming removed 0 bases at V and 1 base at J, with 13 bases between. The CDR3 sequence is CASSQEASGYSYEQYF. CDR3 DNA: TGTGCCAGCAGCCAAGAGGCCAGCGGGTATTCCTACGAGCAGTACTTC.

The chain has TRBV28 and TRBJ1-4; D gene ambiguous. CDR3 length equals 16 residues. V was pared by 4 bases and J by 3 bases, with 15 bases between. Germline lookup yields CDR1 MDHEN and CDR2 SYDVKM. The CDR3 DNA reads TGTGCCAGCAGTTCCCCAGGAGGGAGGGCTAATGAAAAACTGTTTTTT. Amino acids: CASSSPGGRANEKLFF.

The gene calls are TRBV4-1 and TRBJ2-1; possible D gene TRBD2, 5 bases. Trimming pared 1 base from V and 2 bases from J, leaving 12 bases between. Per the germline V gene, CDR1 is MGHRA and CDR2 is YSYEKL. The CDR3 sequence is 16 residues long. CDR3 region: CASSQGASLTYNEQFF. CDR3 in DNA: TGCGCCAGCAGCCAAGGGGCTAGCCTAACCTACAATGAGCAGTTCTTC.

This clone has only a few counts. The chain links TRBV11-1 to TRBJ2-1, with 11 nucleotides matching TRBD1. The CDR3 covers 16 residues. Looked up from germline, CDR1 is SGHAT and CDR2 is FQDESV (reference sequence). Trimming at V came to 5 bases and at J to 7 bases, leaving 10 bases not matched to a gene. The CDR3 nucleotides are TGTGCCAGCAGCCCCCAAGGACAGGGGGCCCCTAATGAGCAGTTCTTC. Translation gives CASSPQGQGAPNEQFF.

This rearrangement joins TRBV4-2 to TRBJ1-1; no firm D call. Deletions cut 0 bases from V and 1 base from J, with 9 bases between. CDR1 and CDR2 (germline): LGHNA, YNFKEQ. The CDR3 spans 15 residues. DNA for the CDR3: TGTGCCAGCAGCCAAGATCAGGAGGCGAACACTGAAGCTTTCTTT. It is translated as CASSQDQEANTEAFF.

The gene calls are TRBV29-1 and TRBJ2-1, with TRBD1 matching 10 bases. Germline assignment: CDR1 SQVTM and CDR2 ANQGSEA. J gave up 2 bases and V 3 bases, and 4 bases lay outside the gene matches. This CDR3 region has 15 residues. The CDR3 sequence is CSVDRGTGAYNEQFF. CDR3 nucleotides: TGCAGCGTTGATAGGGGGACAGGGGCCTACAATGAGCAGTTCTTC.

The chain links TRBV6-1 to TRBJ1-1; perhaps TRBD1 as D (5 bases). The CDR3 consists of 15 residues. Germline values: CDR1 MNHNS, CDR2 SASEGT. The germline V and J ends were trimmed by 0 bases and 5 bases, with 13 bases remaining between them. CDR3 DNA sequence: TGTGCCAGCAGTGAAGCCTGGGGGGGAAGTACTGAAGCTTTCTTT. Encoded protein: CASSEAWGGSTEAFF.

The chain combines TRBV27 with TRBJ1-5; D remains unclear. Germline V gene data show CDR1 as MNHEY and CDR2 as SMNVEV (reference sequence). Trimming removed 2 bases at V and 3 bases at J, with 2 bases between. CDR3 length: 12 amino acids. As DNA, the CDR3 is TGTGCCAGCAGTTTAACCAATCAGCCCCAGCATTTT. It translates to CASSLTNQPQHF.

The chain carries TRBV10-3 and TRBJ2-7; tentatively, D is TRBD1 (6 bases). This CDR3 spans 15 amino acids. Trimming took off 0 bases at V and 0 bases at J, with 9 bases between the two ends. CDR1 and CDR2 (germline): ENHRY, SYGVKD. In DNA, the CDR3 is TGTGCCATCAGTGAGTCACAGGGCGGCTCCTACGAGCAGTACTTC. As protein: CAISESQGGSYEQYF.

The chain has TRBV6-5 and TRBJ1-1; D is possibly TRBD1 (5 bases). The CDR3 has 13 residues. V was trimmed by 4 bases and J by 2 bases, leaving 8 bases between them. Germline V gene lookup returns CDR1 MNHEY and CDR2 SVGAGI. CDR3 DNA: TGTGCCAGCAGTTCTGACAGCAACACTGAAGCTTTCTTT. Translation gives CASSSDSNTEAFF.

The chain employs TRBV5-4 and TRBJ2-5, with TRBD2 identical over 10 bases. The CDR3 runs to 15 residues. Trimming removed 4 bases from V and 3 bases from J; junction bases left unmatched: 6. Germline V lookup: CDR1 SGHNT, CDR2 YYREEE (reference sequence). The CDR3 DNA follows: TGTGCCAGCAGCGCGGGCCTAGCGGGAGAAGAGACCCAGTACTTC. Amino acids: CASSAGLAGEETQYF.

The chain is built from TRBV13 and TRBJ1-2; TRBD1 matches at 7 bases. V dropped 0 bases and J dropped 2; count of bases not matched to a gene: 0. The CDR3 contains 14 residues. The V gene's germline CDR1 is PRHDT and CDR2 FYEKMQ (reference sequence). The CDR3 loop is CASSLGTGNYGYTF. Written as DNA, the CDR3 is TGTGCCAGCAGCTTAGGGACAGGGAACTATGGCTACACCTTC.

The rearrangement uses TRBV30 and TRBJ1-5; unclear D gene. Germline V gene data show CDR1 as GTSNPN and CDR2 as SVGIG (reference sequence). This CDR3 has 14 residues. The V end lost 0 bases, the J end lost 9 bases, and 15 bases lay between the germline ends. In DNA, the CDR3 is TGTGCCTGGAGTGTAAAGCTTCCCCCCCGGCCCCAGCATTTT. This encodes CAWSVKLPPRPQHF.

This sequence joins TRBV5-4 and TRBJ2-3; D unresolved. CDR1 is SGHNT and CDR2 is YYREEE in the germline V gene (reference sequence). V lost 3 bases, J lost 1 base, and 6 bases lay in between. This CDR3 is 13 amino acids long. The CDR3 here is CASSSSGTDTQYF. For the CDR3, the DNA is TGTGCCAGCAGCTCCAGCGGCACAGATACGCAGTATTTT.